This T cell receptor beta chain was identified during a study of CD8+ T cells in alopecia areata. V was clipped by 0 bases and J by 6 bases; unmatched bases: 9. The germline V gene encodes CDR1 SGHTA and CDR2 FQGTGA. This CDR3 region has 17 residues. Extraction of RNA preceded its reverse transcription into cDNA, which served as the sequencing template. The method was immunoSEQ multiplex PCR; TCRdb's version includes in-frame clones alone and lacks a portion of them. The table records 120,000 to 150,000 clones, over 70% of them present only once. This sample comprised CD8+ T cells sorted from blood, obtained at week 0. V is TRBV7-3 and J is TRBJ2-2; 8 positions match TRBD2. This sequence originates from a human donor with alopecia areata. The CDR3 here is CASSLTPGLVDSGELFF. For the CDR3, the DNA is TGTGCCAGCAGCTTAACTCCGGGACTAGTTGATTCCGGGGAGCTGTTTTTT.